This T cell receptor (beta chain) was profiled in a study of shared clonotypes between healthy human individuals. As regards this clone: The antigen remains unidentified.

The CDR3 has 14 residues. Trimming shortened V by 5 bases and J by 5 bases, and 13 bases separated the two germline ends. Germline values: CDR1 MNHEY, CDR2 SMNVEV (reference sequence). Findings of the study overall: Richness estimates generally favored naive over memory subsets. Sampling used blood alone; tissue repertoires probably differ.

Genomic DNA per cell subset filled all wells of several immunoSEQ plates. Authors' data handling: For the immunoSEQ data, sequences were junction-only without quality scores, so filtering differed. Sequencing used immunoSEQ multiplex PCR; TCRdb keeps in-frame clones, though not all of them. From that table come the V and J calls and clone size; the DNA was used to work out D and trimming. The sample lists hundreds of thousands of clones, roughly 95% seen once, with about 0.11% in the top ten. Selected positively for CCR7 and CD45RO-negative, naive CD8 cells excluded terminally differentiated effector memory CD45RA+ cells.

V gene TRBV27 combines with J gene TRBJ1-5; tentatively, D is TRBD1 (6 bases). The receptor comes from a woman aged 25 to 45 in good health. Sequenced input: naive CD8+ T cells sorted from blood. The CDR3 loop is CASSPGQKHQPQHF. The CDR3 DNA reads as TGTGCCAGCAGTCCAGGACAGAAACATCAGCCCCAGCATTTT.